This T cell receptor beta chain appears in the sequencing data of a study of PD-L1 blockade in urothelial cancer. About the research overall: A median blood sample held about 140,000 T cells and about 83,000 unique TCRs.

Using immunoSEQ multiplex PCR, the repertoire was profiled, and TCRdb retains in-frame clones only, with some absent. The data hold about 120,000 clones, with 86% observed a single time. Trimming shortened V by 3 bases and J by 3 bases, and 15 bases separated the two germline ends. The CDR3 consists of 15 residues. The V gene's germline CDR1 is MDHEN and CDR2 SYDVKM. Regarding time point: peripheral blood 6 weeks after treatment start. Locally advanced or metastatic urothelial carcinoma was present in patients. The chain joins TRBV28 to TRBJ2-7; the D gene is possibly TRBD1 (5 bases). Sequenced material: PBMCs, taken around atezolizumab (anti-PD-L1) treatment. The sequence came from a man between 50 and 59 years old with urothelial cancer. DNA for the CDR3: TGTGCCAGCAGTTTTCACCGGACACCTGTCTACGAGCAGTACTTC. Translating it yields CASSFHRTPVYEQYF. Together with reference TRBV28 and TRBJ2-7, the CDR3 gives the full variable domain: DVKVTQSSRYLVKRTGEKVFLECVQDMDHENMFWYRQDPGLGLRLIYFSYDVKMKEKGDIPEGYSVSREKKERFSLILESASTNQTSMYLCASSFHRTPVYEQYFGPGTRLTVT.